These T cell receptor beta chains were read from a single sample in a study. TCRdb ran MiXCR on the 5' RACE reads and lists one entry per CDR3 protein. The sample shows about 64,000 distinct CDR3 sequences, approximately 23% of them seen only once. What was sequenced was memory CD4+ T cells sorted from a lymph node. These receptors were taken from a female donor with breast cancer. Both conserved end residues are part of each CDR3. The order of the fields is J gene, V gene, D gene, clone size, CDR3 protein, CDR3 DNA. A D gene is named only where the DNA matches it firmly. Size values are once, few and many counts, or a class for expanded clones, and some rows have none.

j_gene: TRBJ1-1; v_gene: TRBV28; d_gene: NA; abundance: few; CDR3aa: CASSNRVRLGTEAFF; CDR3nt: TGTGCCAGCAGTAACAGGGTCAGGTTGGGCACTGAAGCTTTCTTT
j_gene: TRBJ1-1; v_gene: TRBV7-7; d_gene: NA; abundance: few; CDR3aa: CASSLFKGDTEAFF; CDR3nt: TGTGCTAGCAGCTTATTCAAAGGGGACACTGAAGCTTTCTTT
j_gene: TRBJ1-2; v_gene: TRBV3-1; d_gene: NA; abundance: many; CDR3aa: CASSQDLGANYGYTF; CDR3nt: TGTGCCAGCAGCCAAGATTTAGGGGCTAACTATGGCTACACCTTC
j_gene: TRBJ1-1; v_gene: TRBV7-6; d_gene: NA; abundance: NA; CDR3aa: CASSLAGTTNTEAFF; CDR3nt: TGTGCCAGCAGCTTAGCCGGGACAACGAACACTGAAGCTTTCTTT
j_gene: TRBJ1-6; v_gene: TRBV7-3; d_gene: NA; abundance: few; CDR3aa: CASSYDRAGGSPLHF; CDR3nt: TGTGCCAGCAGCTACGACAGAGCCGGAGGGTCACCCCTCCACTTT
j_gene: TRBJ2-7; v_gene: TRBV5-1; d_gene: NA; abundance: few; CDR3aa: CASSLDPQTHYEQYF; CDR3nt: TGCGCCAGCAGCTTGGATCCCCAAACCCACTACGAGCAGTACTTC
j_gene: TRBJ2-1; v_gene: TRBV7-6; d_gene: NA; abundance: many; CDR3aa: CASSPVAGSSYNEQFF; CDR3nt: TGTGCCAGCAGCCCGGTGGCGGGTAGCTCCTACAATGAGCAGTTCTTC
j_gene: TRBJ2-7; v_gene: TRBV5-1; d_gene: TRBD1; abundance: few; CDR3aa: CASSSSGTGTYEQYF; CDR3nt: TGCGCCAGCAGCTCCTCCGGGACAGGGACCTACGAGCAGTACTTC
j_gene: TRBJ2-5; v_gene: TRBV7-9; d_gene: TRBD2; abundance: few; CDR3aa: CASSSTGLALETQYF; CDR3nt: TGTGCCAGCAGCTCGACGGGACTAGCTTTAGAGACCCAGTACTTC
j_gene: TRBJ1-2; v_gene: TRBV5-1; d_gene: NA; abundance: few; CDR3aa: CASSSGGRINYDYTF; CDR3nt: TGCGCCAGCAGCTCCGGCGGCAGAATAAACTATGACTACACCTTC
j_gene: TRBJ1-5; v_gene: TRBV4-2; d_gene: NA; abundance: NA; CDR3aa: CASSPIGLSNQPQRF; CDR3nt: TGTGCCAGCAGCCCTATTGGGTTGAGCAATCAGCCCCAGCGTTTT
j_gene: TRBJ1-1; v_gene: TRBV5-1; d_gene: TRBD1; abundance: many; CDR3aa: CASSLTTGQGLGGTEAFF; CDR3nt: TGCGCCAGCAGCTTAACGACGGGACAGGGGCTAGGGGGCACTGAAGCTTTCTTT
j_gene: TRBJ2-6; v_gene: TRBV4-1; d_gene: NA; abundance: once; CDR3aa: CASSSRAGAPSGANVLTF; CDR3nt: TGCGCCAGCAGCTCGAGGGCAGGGGCTCCCTCTGGGGCCAACGTCCTGACTTTC
j_gene: TRBJ2-1; v_gene: TRBV5-1; d_gene: NA; abundance: NA; CDR3aa: CASSYEREQFF; CDR3nt: TGCGCCAGCAGCTACGAGCGGGAGCAGTTCTTC
j_gene: TRBJ2-3; v_gene: TRBV5-1; d_gene: NA; abundance: many; CDR3aa: CASSLGSTTGTDTQYF; CDR3nt: TGCGCCAGCAGCTTAGGCTCGACGACGGGAACAGATACGCAGTATTTT
j_gene: TRBJ2-1; v_gene: TRBV5-1; d_gene: NA; abundance: many; CDR3aa: CASRPGPTYNEQFF; CDR3nt: TGCGCCAGCAGGCCGGGACCCACATACAATGAGCAGTTCTTC
j_gene: TRBJ2-7; v_gene: TRBV6-2/TRBV6-3; d_gene: NA; abundance: few; CDR3aa: CASTPRPPSYEQYF; CDR3nt: TGTGCCAGCACCCCACGGCCCCCCTCCTACGAGCAGTACTTC
j_gene: TRBJ2-3; v_gene: TRBV5-1; d_gene: NA; abundance: NA; CDR3aa: CASKISPGDTQYF; CDR3nt: TGCGCCAGCAAAATATCCCCGGGAGATACGCAGTATTTT
j_gene: TRBJ1-1; v_gene: TRBV2; d_gene: NA; abundance: NA; CDR3aa: CASSQGVLNTEAFF; CDR3nt: TGTGCCAGCAGTCAGGGAGTGTTGAACACTGAAGCTTTCTTT
j_gene: TRBJ2-7; v_gene: TRBV5-1; d_gene: TRBD1; abundance: NA; CDR3aa: CASSIQGQSHEQYF; CDR3nt: TGCGCCAGCAGCATACAGGGACAGTCACACGAGCAGTACTTC
j_gene: TRBJ1-4; v_gene: TRBV7-6; d_gene: NA; abundance: NA; CDR3aa: CASSLAPGAATNEKLFF; CDR3nt: TGTGCCAGCAGCTTAGCTCCAGGGGCAGCAACTAATGAAAAACTGTTTTTT
j_gene: TRBJ2-1; v_gene: TRBV3-1; d_gene: NA; abundance: NA; CDR3aa: CASSQDGVLGDEQFF; CDR3nt: TGTGCCAGCAGCCAAGATGGGGTCCTCGGCGATGAGCAGTTCTTC
j_gene: TRBJ2-7; v_gene: TRBV28; d_gene: TRBD2; abundance: NA; CDR3aa: CASSTPGLAGEGAIREQYF; CDR3nt: TGTGCCAGCAGTACACCGGGACTAGCGGGAGAAGGGGCAATACGCGAGCAGTACTTC
j_gene: TRBJ2-2; v_gene: TRBV7-3; d_gene: NA; abundance: few; CDR3aa: CASSLGGPTGELFF; CDR3nt: TGTGCCAGCAGCTTAGGCGGGCCCACCGGGGAGCTGTTTTTT
j_gene: TRBJ2-4; v_gene: TRBV5-6; d_gene: NA; abundance: many; CDR3aa: CASSLAGGNLAKNIQYF; CDR3nt: TGTGCCAGCAGCTTGGCCGGAGGGAATCTAGCCAAAAACATTCAGTACTTC
j_gene: TRBJ1-2; v_gene: TRBV5-1; d_gene: TRBD1; abundance: few; CDR3aa: CASSSDRGEGGYTF; CDR3nt: TGCGCCAGCAGCTCCGACAGGGGTGAGGGCGGCTACACCTTC
j_gene: TRBJ1-3; v_gene: TRBV15; d_gene: NA; abundance: NA; CDR3aa: CATSGLGARGNTIYF; CDR3nt: TGTGCCACCAGCGGGTTGGGGGCGCGCGGAAACACCATATATTTT
j_gene: TRBJ2-7; v_gene: TRBV6-2/TRBV6-3; d_gene: NA; abundance: NA; CDR3aa: CASTSSSSYGQYF; CDR3nt: TGTGCCAGTACTAGCAGCAGCTCCTACGGGCAGTACTTC
j_gene: TRBJ2-2; v_gene: TRBV5-1; d_gene: TRBD2; abundance: many; CDR3aa: CASSLVVNPAGANTGELFF; CDR3nt: TGCGCCAGCAGCTTGGTGGTAAACCCAGCGGGAGCGAACACCGGGGAGCTGTTTTTT
j_gene: TRBJ1-1; v_gene: TRBV12-3/TRBV12-4; d_gene: TRBD1; abundance: few; CDR3aa: CASRGTGENTEAFF; CDR3nt: TGTGCCAGCAGGGGGACAGGGGAGAACACTGAAGCTTTCTTT
j_gene: TRBJ2-3; v_gene: TRBV7-9; d_gene: NA; abundance: few; CDR3aa: CASSPNPDTDTQYF; CDR3nt: TGTGCCAGCAGCCCAAATCCCGACACAGATACGCAGTATTTT
j_gene: TRBJ2-1; v_gene: TRBV5-1; d_gene: NA; abundance: few; CDR3aa: CASSPARGLSGDNEQFF; CDR3nt: TGCGCCAGCAGCCCTGCCCGAGGGCTGTCCGGGGATAATGAGCAGTTCTTC
j_gene: TRBJ1-1; v_gene: TRBV29-1; d_gene: NA; abundance: few; CDR3aa: CSVWGAENTEAFF; CDR3nt: TGCAGCGTGTGGGGGGCGGAGAACACTGAAGCTTTCTTT